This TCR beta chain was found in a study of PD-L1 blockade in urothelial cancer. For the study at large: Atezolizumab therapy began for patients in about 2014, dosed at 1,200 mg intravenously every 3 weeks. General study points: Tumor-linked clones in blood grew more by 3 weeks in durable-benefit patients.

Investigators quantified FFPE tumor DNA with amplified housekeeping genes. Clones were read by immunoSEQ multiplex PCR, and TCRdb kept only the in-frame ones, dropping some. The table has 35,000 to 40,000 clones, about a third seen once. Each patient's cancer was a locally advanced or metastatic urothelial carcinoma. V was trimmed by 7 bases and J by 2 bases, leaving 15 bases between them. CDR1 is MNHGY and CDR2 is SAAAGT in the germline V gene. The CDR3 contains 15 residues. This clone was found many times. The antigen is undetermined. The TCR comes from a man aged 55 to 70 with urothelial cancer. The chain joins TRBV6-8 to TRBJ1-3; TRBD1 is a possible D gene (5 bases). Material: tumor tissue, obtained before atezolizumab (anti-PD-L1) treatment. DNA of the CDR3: TGTGCCAGCACCTTCGCCGGGGGAACTGGAAACACCATATATTTT. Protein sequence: CASTFAGGTGNTIYF.